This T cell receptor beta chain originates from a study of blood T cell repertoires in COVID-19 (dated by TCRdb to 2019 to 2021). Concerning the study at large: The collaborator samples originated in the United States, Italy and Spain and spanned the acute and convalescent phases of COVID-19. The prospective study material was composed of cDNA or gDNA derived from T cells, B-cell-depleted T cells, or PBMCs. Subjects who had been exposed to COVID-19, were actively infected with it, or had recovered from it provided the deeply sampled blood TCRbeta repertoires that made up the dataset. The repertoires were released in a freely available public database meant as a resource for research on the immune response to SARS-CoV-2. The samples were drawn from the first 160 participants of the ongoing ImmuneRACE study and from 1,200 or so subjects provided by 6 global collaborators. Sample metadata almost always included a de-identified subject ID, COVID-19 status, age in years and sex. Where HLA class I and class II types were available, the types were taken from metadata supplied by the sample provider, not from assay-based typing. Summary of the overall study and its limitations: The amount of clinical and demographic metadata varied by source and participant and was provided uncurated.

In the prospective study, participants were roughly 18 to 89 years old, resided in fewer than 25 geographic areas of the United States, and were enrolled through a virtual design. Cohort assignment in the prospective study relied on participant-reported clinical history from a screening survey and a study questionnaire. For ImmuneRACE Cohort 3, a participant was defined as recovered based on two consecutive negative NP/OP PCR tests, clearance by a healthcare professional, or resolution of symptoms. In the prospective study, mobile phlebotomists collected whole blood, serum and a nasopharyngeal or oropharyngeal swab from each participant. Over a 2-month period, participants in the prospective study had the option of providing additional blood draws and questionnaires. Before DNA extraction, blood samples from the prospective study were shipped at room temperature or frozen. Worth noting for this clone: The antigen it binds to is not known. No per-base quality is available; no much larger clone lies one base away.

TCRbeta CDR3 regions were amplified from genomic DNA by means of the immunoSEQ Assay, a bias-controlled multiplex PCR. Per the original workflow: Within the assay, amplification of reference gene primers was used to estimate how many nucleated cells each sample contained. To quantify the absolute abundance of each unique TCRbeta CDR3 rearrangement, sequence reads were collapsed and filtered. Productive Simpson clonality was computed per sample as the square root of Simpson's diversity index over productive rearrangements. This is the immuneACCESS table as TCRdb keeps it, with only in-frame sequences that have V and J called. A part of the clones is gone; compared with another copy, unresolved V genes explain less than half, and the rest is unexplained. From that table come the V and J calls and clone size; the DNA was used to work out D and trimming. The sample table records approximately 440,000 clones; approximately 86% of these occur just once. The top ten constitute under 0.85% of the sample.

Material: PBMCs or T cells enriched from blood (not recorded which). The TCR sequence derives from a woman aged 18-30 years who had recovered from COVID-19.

The CDR3 corresponds to CASSSGQGGGSYEQYF. Here is the DNA: TGTGCCAGCTCATCGGGACAGGGCGGAGGGTCCTACGAGCAGTACTTC. The chain was built from TRBV18 and TRBJ2-7, with TRBD1 identical over 9 junction bases. Trimmed from V: 5 bases; trimmed from J: 1 base; junction bases lacking a gene match: 9. The germline V gene yields KGHSH for CDR1 and LQKENI for CDR2. CDR3 length: 16 amino acids, cysteine to phenylalanine. The DNA shown is the 48-base CDR3, in frame from base 1.